This is a list of T cell receptor beta chains from one sample in a study of human T cells and chemical hapten exposure. TCRdb re-analysed the RACE reads in MiXCR, keeping a single row per CDR3 protein. The sample yields about 120,000 distinct CDR3 sequences, about 12% seen once. Sample: whole blood, taken in connection with sensitization to the hapten diphenylcyclopropenone (DPC). These receptors all stem from a woman between 45 and 60 years old with alopecia areata. Some clones in this sample may be carry-over from other donors' samples. Each CDR3 is given with its conserved first and last residue. D genes are given only for firm matches. For some rows the clone size is stated as once, few or many, or as a class when expanded; others skip it.

V,J,D,size,CDR3,DNA
TRBV6-5,TRBJ1-3,.,many,CASSSPGNTIYF,TGTGCCAGCAGTTCCCCTGGAAACACCATATATTTT
TRBV9,TRBJ1-5,.,.,CASSSGTLPQHF,TGTGCCAGCAGCTCCGGGACGTTGCCCCAGCATTTT
TRBV28,TRBJ1-2,.,few,CASSRSRQGNYGYTF,TGTGCCAGCAGCCGGAGTCGGCAGGGCAACTATGGCTACACCTTC
TRBV14,TRBJ2-3,.,.,CASSQDPLGVAGNTQYF,TGTGCCAGCAGCCAAGATCCCCTGGGCGTCGCGGGCAATACGCAGTATTTT
TRBV20-1,TRBJ1-5,.,many,CSARGMVFSQPQHF,TGCAGTGCTAGAGGAATGGTCTTTAGTCAGCCCCAGCATTTT
TRBV28,TRBJ1-2,.,many,CASRVQGNYGYTF,TGTGCCAGCAGGGTGCAGGGGAACTATGGCTACACCTTC
TRBV11-3,TRBJ2-1,.,many,CASSSRNSYNEQFF,TGTGCCAGCAGCTCCCGGAACTCCTACAATGAGCAGTTCTTC
TRBV28,TRBJ1-2,.,few,CASSSPGNGYTF,TGTGCCAGCAGTTCCCCAGGAAATGGCTACACCTTC
TRBV27,TRBJ2-3,TRBD1,few,CASRDRGFVTDTQYF,TGTGCCAGCCGGGACAGGGGATTTGTAACAGATACGCAGTATTTT
TRBV29-1,TRBJ1-1,.,.,CSVVDQEAFF,TGCAGCGTTGTTGACCAGGAAGCTTTCTTT
TRBV28,TRBJ1-2,.,.,CASRVYGYTF,TGTGCCAGCAGGGTGTATGGCTACACCTTC